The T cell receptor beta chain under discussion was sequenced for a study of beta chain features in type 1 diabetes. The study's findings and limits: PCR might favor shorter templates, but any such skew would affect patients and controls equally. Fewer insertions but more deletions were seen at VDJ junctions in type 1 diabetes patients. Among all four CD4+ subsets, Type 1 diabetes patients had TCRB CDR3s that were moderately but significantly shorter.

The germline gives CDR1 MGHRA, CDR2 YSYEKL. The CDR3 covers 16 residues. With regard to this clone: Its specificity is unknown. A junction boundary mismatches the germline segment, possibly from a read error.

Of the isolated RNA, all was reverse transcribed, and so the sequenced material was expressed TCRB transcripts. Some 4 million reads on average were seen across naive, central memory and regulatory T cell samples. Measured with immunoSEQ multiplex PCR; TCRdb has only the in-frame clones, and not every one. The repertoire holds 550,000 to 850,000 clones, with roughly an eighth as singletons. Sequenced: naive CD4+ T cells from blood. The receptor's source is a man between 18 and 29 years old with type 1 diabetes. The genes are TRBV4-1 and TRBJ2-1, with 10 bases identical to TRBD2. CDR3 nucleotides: TGTGCCAGCAGCCTGACCGGGACTAGCGACGACAATGAGCAGTTCTTC. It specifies CASSLTGTSDDNEQFF.